Listed here are 5 T cell receptor beta chains from one sample, sequenced in a study of radiotherapy plus CTLA-4 blockade in lung cancer. Profiled with immunoSEQ multiplex PCR; TCRdb holds only in-frame clones, not every one. The data contain 81,000 or so clones, approximately 80% of them singletons. The input for sequencing was peripheral blood, taken from a patient treated with radiotherapy plus ipilimumab. Receptor source: a human donor with non-small cell lung cancer that progressed on radiotherapy plus ipilimumab.

The J gene is TRBJ2-7, the V gene TRBV4-3; TRBD2 might be the D (6 bases). The CDR3 has 18 amino acids. Trimming shortened V by 4 bases and J by 4 bases, and 26 bases separated the two germline ends. The germline CDR1 and CDR2 sequences are LGHNA and YSLEER. The CDR3 DNA reads as TGCGCCAGCAGCCGAGGGGTGGGCCGAGGAGGGGCTTCTTACGAGCAGTACTTC. Translating gives CASSRGVGRGGASYEQYF.

The gene calls are TRBV5-1 and TRBJ1-6; D may be TRBD1 (5 bases). V was cut by 3 bases and J by 7 bases, with 14 bases left in between. The CDR3 contains 15 residues. From germline, CDR1 is SGHRS and CDR2 YFSETQ. CDR3 nucleotides: TGCGCCAGCAGCTGGGGGGAAACGCACAATTCACCCCTCCACTTT. As protein: CASSWGETHNSPLHF.

The chain joins TRBV4-1 to TRBJ2-5, with D possibly being TRBD2 (6 bases). The germline CDR1 and CDR2 sequences are MGHRA and YSYEKL. Deletions cut 1 base from V and 5 bases from J, with 8 bases between. CDR3 length: 13 amino acids. The CDR3 bases are TGCGCCAGCAGCCAAGCCCGGGGGGAGACCCAGTACTTC. Its translation is CASSQARGETQYF.

The V and J genes are TRBV6-5 and TRBJ1-1; D is unresolved. V shed 2 bases and J shed 2 bases, with 6 bases lying between them. There are 13 residues in the CDR3. Germline values: CDR1 MNHEY, CDR2 SVGAGI. The CDR3 here is CASSYRRNTEAFF. CDR3 bases: TGTGCCAGCAGTTACAGGAGAAACACTGAAGCTTTCTTT.

A few counts support this clone. V and J are TRBV5-4 and TRBJ2-2, with a tentative D call TRBD1 (6 bases). V was clipped by 4 bases and J by 3 bases, with 19 bases between them. The germline gives CDR1 SGHNT, CDR2 YYREEE (reference sequence). The CDR3 contains 17 residues. CDR3 in amino acids: CASSAAPGQLYTGELFF. CDR3 nucleotide sequence: TGTGCCAGCAGCGCGGCTCCGGGACAACTTTACACCGGGGAGCTGTTTTTT.